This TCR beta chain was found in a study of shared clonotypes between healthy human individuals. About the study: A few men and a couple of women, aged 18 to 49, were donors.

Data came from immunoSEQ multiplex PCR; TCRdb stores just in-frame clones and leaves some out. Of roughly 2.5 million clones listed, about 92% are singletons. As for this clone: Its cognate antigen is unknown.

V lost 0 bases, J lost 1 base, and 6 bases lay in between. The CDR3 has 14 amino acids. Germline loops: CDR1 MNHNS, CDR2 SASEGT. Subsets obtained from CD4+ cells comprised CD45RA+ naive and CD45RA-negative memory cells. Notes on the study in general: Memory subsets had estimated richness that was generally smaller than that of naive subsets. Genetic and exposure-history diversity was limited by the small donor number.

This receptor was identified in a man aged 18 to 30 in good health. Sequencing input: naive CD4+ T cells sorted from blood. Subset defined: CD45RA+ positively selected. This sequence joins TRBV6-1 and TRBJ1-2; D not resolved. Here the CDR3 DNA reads TGTGCCAGCAGTGAAGCGCATTTTAACTATGGCTACACCTTC. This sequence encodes CASSEAHFNYGYTF.